This T cell receptor (beta chain) stems from a study of vaccination and CD4 T cells after COVID-19. Treatment denoted: approximately 10-day PBMC culture with coronavirus spike peptide pools or control peptides (ViraFEST assay). Collection of the unexposed donor's CD4+ T cells took place before the COVID-19 pandemic (2011-2018). Available cell numbers determined whether unexposed-donor CD4+ T cells were probed with SARS-CoV-2 S/N and four cold-coronavirus spikes. A note on this clonotype: The target antigen is unknown.

The V gene lost 1 base and the J gene lost 4 bases, with 16 bases spanning the gap. Germline lookup yields CDR1 SGHVS and CDR2 FQNEAQ. The CDR3 spans 16 residues. Cultured CD4+ T cells had their DNA profiled by the Oncomine TCR Beta short-read assay. Genomic DNA was taken out of cultured CD4+ T cells by extraction. From the PCR reads, TCRdb called clonotypes with MiXCR, one entry per CDR3 protein. The sample has thousands of distinct CDR3 sequences; more than 25% are singletons. The J gene is TRBJ2-5, the V gene TRBV7-8; maybe TRBD2 (7 bases). Source material: CD4+ T cells from blood, cultured in vitro. This receptor was identified in a human donor in good health. The CDR3, as DNA: TGTGCCAGCAGCTTAGTCCCTGGGGGAGGGGGAGAGACCCAGTACTTC. It translates to CASSLVPGGGGETQYF.